A single T cell receptor beta chain is shown here with its context. As yet, its antigen is unknown. CDR1 MNHEY and CDR2 SVGEGT come from the germline V gene. The CDR3 is 11 residues long. V gave up 8 bases and J gave up 6 bases, with 11 bases separating them. RNA transcripts were the source from which TCR beta CDR3 regions were amplified. An initial RT-PCR round employing HTBI primers preceded a second-round multiplex PCR. From the multiplex PCR reads, TCRdb called clonotypes with MiXCR, one entry per CDR3 protein. The sample yields around 170,000 distinct CDR3 sequences, 30% to 45% seen once. The diagnosis was founded upon clinical symptoms, serum thyroxine, TRAb, thyroid ultrasound and orbital computed tomography. This record comes from a study of Graves' ophthalmopathy and Graves' hyperthyroidism. General study points: Blood was where most expanded thyroid clonotypes above 0.001 frequency also turned up. Both an approximately 69% sensitivity and an approximately 79% specificity characterized the model's predictions of ophthalmopathy progression.

The rearrangement links TRBV6-2 or TRBV6-3 to TRBJ2-7; the D call may be TRBD1 or TRBD2 (5 bases each). The source is a woman between 40 and 50 years old with Graves' ophthalmopathy. Sequencing was carried out using peripheral blood. The CDR3 coding sequence is TGTGCCAGCCGTCGAGGGGCCGAGCAGTACTTC. Translation: CASRRGAEQYF.